This record covers a single T cell receptor beta chain. Germline values: CDR1 SNHLY, CDR2 FYNNEI. The CDR3 has 14 amino acids. Trimming left V 0 bases short and J 3 bases short, with 8 bases between. The data were taken from a study of blood T cell repertoires in COVID-19. The protocol was immunoSEQ multiplex PCR, while the TCRdb copy is restricted to in-frame clones and leaves out a portion. The sample yields fewer than 250,000 clones, 84% seen once. Sequencing was carried out using peripheral blood. This clonotype originated in an elderly woman with COVID-19, enrolled during active disease. The genes are TRBV2 and TRBJ1-1; the D is unclear. This CDR3 reads CASSEAGGYTEAFF. The CDR3 nucleotides are TGTGCCAGCAGTGAAGCAGGCGGCTACACTGAAGCTTTCTTT.